A selection of T cell receptor beta chains follows, all from one sample in a study of shared T cell receptors in the human thymus. Method: immunoSEQ multiplex PCR; TCRdb's copy keeps in-frame clones and lacks some. Here the sample spans 500,000 to 550,000 clones, more than 75% being singletons. These data are also associated with another study on human thymus T cells.

The specimen sequenced was thymocytes. The origin of the receptors is a boy under two years old with a congenital heart defect. CDR3s include the opening cysteine and the closing phenylalanine or tryptophan. The order of the fields is D gene, V gene, clone size, J gene, CDR3 protein, CDR3 DNA. D genes are given only for firm matches. A row's size may be missing; if present it is once, few, many or a size class.

>NA|TRBV5-6|NA|TRBJ2-4
CASSPQGLGKNIQYF
TGTGCCAGCAGTCCTCAGGGGTTAGGTAAAAACATTCAGTACTTC
>NA|TRBV27|NA|TRBJ2-7
CASSSAYEQYF
TGTGCCAGCAGTTCGGCCTACGAGCAGTACTTC
>NA|TRBV6-5|NA|TRBJ2-7
CASTGQRSRVEYF
TGTGCCAGCACTGGACAGCGTTCCCGTGTGGAGTACTTC
>NA|TRBV10-2|NA|TRBJ1-4
CASGGFPTNEKLFF
TGCGCCAGTGGGGGGTTCCCAACTAATGAAAAACTGTTTTTT
>NA|TRBV9|NA|TRBJ2-5
CASSGQSLPGAHQQETQYF
TGTGCCAGCAGCGGCCAAAGCCTTCCCGGTGCGCACCAACAAGAGACCCAGTACTTC
>TRBD2|TRBV10-2|once|TRBJ2-7
CASSDLAGGYEQYF
TGCGCCAGCAGTGACCTAGCGGGAGGGTACGAGCAGTACTTC
>NA|TRBV12-5|few|TRBJ2-1
CASGLNTVAYNEQFF
TGTGCTAGTGGTTTGAACACCGTTGCCTACAATGAGCAGTTCTTC
>TRBD1|TRBV9|NA|TRBJ2-7
CASSPAGGQGDEQYF
TGTGCCAGCAGCCCGGCCGGGGGACAGGGGGACGAGCAGTACTTC
>NA|TRBV27|NA|TRBJ2-7
CASRSGSPYEQYF
TGTGCCAGCAGGTCCGGGTCCCCCTACGAGCAGTACTTC
>NA|TRBV4-3|NA|TRBJ2-7
CASSQEDGYYEQYF
TGCGCCAGCAGCCAGGAGGACGGGTACTACGAGCAGTACTTC
>TRBD2|TRBV19|NA|TRBJ2-3
CASSVGLASTDTQYF
TGTGCCAGTAGTGTGGGACTAGCGAGCACAGATACGCAGTATTTT
>TRBD1|TRBV6-4|NA|TRBJ2-1
CASSDRTRQGLSSYNEQFF
TGTGCCAGCAGTGACCGAACAAGACAGGGTCTGAGCTCCTACAATGAGCAGTTCTTC
>NA|TRBV6-7|few|TRBJ2-7
CASSYRMWRDHEQYF
TGTGCCAGCAGTTACCGAATGTGGCGGGACCACGAGCAGTACTTC
>NA|TRBV6-1|NA|TRBJ1-2
CASSERSTDYGYTF
TGTGCCAGCAGTGAACGGTCCACGGACTATGGCTACACCTTC
>TRBD1|TRBV4-1|NA|TRBJ2-1
CASSHIGTGDYNEQFF
TGCGCCAGCAGCCATATAGGGACAGGAGACTACAATGAGCAGTTCTTC